One T cell receptor (beta chain) is described in this entry. What it binds is unknown. This sample was included in a study of T cells in Graves' hyperthyroidism and ophthalmopathy. Study conclusions and caveats: Onset of ophthalmopathy came a median 6.5 months after the model predicted it.

Ophthalmopathy patients all had a Clinical Activity Score of at least 3, a NOSPECS grade of at least 4 and disease under 3 months old. There were TCR beta CDR3 regions amplified from RNA transcripts. The TCR CDR3 was amplified in a first-round RT-PCR using the HTBI primer set. TCRdb fed the multiplex PCR reads into MiXCR, producing one record per CDR3 protein. Among approximately 620,000 distinct CDR3 sequences, approximately 16% were seen once, and the ten largest hold less than 3.5%. Germline CDR1 reads SGHRS; CDR2 reads YFSETQ. V lost 5 bases and J 11 bases, leaving 15 bases between the germline ends. The CDR3 has 12 amino acids.

This chain joins TRBV5-1 and TRBJ2-3, with unresolved D. This TCR was sampled from a woman in her 40s with Graves' ophthalmopathy. The sequencing input was blood. CDR3 sequence (DNA): TGCGCCAGCAGTCTTCCAGAGCAAGAGCAGTATTTT. This encodes CASSLPEQEQYF.